These 22 T cell receptor beta chains share one sample of origin, sequenced in a study of beta chain features in type 1 diabetes. Sequencing targeted expressed TCRB transcripts, as all isolated RNA had been reverse transcribed. Sequencing was performed with immunoSEQ multiplex PCR; in TCRdb, only in-frame clones are kept and a portion is missing. The sample contains 300,000 to 400,000 clones, 6.5% to 10% of which appear only once. Input material: central memory CD4+ T cells from blood. These receptor sequences come from a woman aged 18 to 35 in good health.

In this sample, this clone turned up many times. The chain is built from TRBV18 and TRBJ1-1, with D unresolved. CDR3 length: 13 residues. Germline lookup yields CDR1 KGHSH and CDR2 LQKENI. Between the trimmed V and J ends, which lost 2 bases and 6 bases, there was a span of 10 bases. The CDR3 DNA reads TGTGCCAGCTCACCAGCTAGCACGGCTGAAGCTTTCTTT. This codes for CASSPASTAEAFF.

This clone showed up many times. This sample includes further DNA sequences coding for the same CDR3. This chain links TRBV7-3 with TRBJ1-1, with TRBD1 as a possible D gene (5 bases). This CDR3 is built from 13 residues. The V gene's germline CDR1 is SGHTA and CDR2 FQGTGA. The V end lost 3 bases, the J end lost 1 base, and 6 bases lay between the germline ends. Here the CDR3 reads CASSFQGNTEAFF. The CDR3 DNA is TGTGCCAGCAGCTTCCAGGGGAACACTGAAGCTTTCTTT.

The rearrangement links TRBV7-8 to TRBJ2-1; D not certain. Deletions cut 4 bases from V and 6 bases from J, with 7 bases between. CDR1 and CDR2 from the germline V gene are SGHVS and FQNEAQ. This CDR3 has 12 amino acids. CDR3 in DNA: TGTGCCAGCAGCTCAGCCCCCAATGAGCAGTTCTTC. It encodes CASSSAPNEQFF.

V and J are TRBV28 and TRBJ2-4; TRBD1 might be the D (6 bases). The germline V and J ends were trimmed by 5 bases and 5 bases, with 13 bases remaining between them. The CDR3 sequence is 14 residues long. Per the germline V gene, CDR1 is MDHEN and CDR2 is SYDVKM. DNA of the CDR3: TGTGCCAGCAGTAGCACAGGGCAAGAAAACATTCAGTACTTC. It yields the protein CASSSTGQENIQYF.

Concerning this clone itself: Other DNA sequences in the same sample also yield this CDR3. The V gene is TRBV4-2, the J gene TRBJ2-3; D is possibly TRBD2 (5 bases). V was shortened by 0 bases and J by 6 bases, with 7 bases between the two germline ends. The germline gives CDR1 LGHNA, CDR2 YNFKEQ. The CDR3 has 13 amino acids. In DNA, the CDR3 is TGTGCCAGCAGCCAAGATCAGCGGGATACGCAGTATTTT. It codes for CASSQDQRDTQYF.

V is TRBV28 and J is TRBJ1-1; 10 positions match TRBD1. V lost 7 bases and J lost 7; bases outside the gene matches: 9. The CDR3 length is 14 residues. CDR1 and CDR2 from the germline V gene are MDHEN and SYDVKM. DNA of the CDR3: TGTGCCAGCACCCATAGACAGGGGGCGATTGAAGCTTTCTTT. It encodes CASTHRQGAIEAFF.

This clone was counted between two and nine times. The chain employs TRBV7-2 and TRBJ1-2, with TRBD1 as a possible D gene (6 bases). The CDR3 contains 14 residues. V was pared by 2 bases and J by 7 bases, with 14 bases between. The V gene's germline CDR1 is SGHTA and CDR2 FQGNSA. The CDR3 region is CASSLQQGTGGYTF. The CDR3 DNA reads TGTGCCAGCAGCTTACAACAGGGCACGGGTGGCTACACCTTC.

This chain joins TRBV19 and TRBJ2-2; TRBD2 might be the D (5 bases). The CDR3 spans 16 residues. Germline V gives CDR1 LNHDA, CDR2 SQIVND (reference sequence). Trimming shortened V by 3 bases and J by 6 bases, and 17 bases separated the two germline ends. The CDR3 loop is CASSIPGGPRAGELFF. The CDR3 bases are TGTGCCAGTAGTATCCCGGGCGGACCGAGGGCCGGGGAGCTGTTTTTT.

The rearrangement links TRBV13 to TRBJ2-7; no definite D call. CDR3 length equals 14 residues. Trimming stripped 2 bases from V and 1 base from J, with 9 bases between. Germline CDR1 reads PRHDT; CDR2 reads FYEKMQ (reference sequence). CDR3 amino acids: CASSLSLQSYEQYF. CDR3 DNA sequence: TGTGCCAGCAGCTTAAGTTTGCAATCCTACGAGCAGTACTTC.

Points on this clone: Other DNA sequences of this sample code for an identical CDR3. The rearrangement uses TRBV5-6 and TRBJ1-5; no definite D call. The CDR3 consists of 12 residues. Per the germline V gene, CDR1 is SGHDT and CDR2 is YYEEEE. The ends were cut back, 0 bases at V and 4 bases at J, with 2 bases in the middle. The CDR3 loop is CASSLGNQPQHF. The DNA for the CDR3 is TGTGCCAGCAGCTTGGGGAATCAGCCCCAGCATTTT.

This clone was found a few times. The chain couples TRBV18 to TRBJ1-5, with D perhaps TRBD1 (6 bases). Trimming cost V 1 base and J 2 bases, with 12 bases left between them. The germline V gene has CDR1 KGHSH and CDR2 LQKENI. CDR3 length: 16 residues. CDR3 coding DNA: TGTGCCAGCTCACCACGTTCGTCAGGGGGCAATCAGCCCCAGCATTTT. This translates into CASSPRSSGGNQPQHF.

A few counts support this clone. V gene TRBV4-1 combines with J gene TRBJ2-1; 10 nucleotides agree with TRBD2. CDR1 and CDR2 (germline): MGHRA, YSYEKL. V shed 0 bases and J 1 base; nucleotides not matched to a gene: 12. CDR3 length equals 20 residues. CDR3 region: CASSQDHRTSGGISYNEQFF. CDR3 bases: TGCGCCAGCAGCCAAGATCATCGGACTAGCGGAGGAATTTCCTACAATGAGCAGTTCTTC.

This chain connects TRBV7-6 to TRBJ1-2; 12 nucleotides match TRBD1. The CDR3 spans 17 residues. V was pared by 0 bases and J by 4 bases, with 6 bases of the junction left unmatched. CDR1 is SGHVS, CDR2 FNYEAQ, per germline. DNA for the CDR3: TGTGCCAGCAGCTTAGCCGCCGGGGGACAGGGGGCCTATGGCTACACCTTC. Translated, it gives CASSLAAGGQGAYGYTF.

This chain uses TRBV6-6 with TRBJ2-7; 13 positions agree with TRBD2. Germline CDR1 reads MNHNY; CDR2 reads SVGAGI (reference sequence). The CDR3 loop spans 15 amino acids. The V gene end was trimmed by 6 bases and the J gene end by 8 bases; junction bases not matched to a gene: 10. CDR3 sequence: CASRSRTSGSQKQYF. Written as DNA, the CDR3 is TGTGCCAGCAGATCTCGGACTAGCGGGAGCCAAAAGCAGTACTTC.

This clone was counted between two and nine times. The V gene is TRBV6-5, the J gene TRBJ2-1; possibly TRBD1 or TRBD2 for D (5 bases each). The germline V gene has CDR1 MNHEY and CDR2 SVGAGI. V lost 7 bases, J lost 7 bases, and 20 bases lay in between. The CDR3 has 15 residues. CDR3 residues: CASKKRDAFGNEQFF. The CDR3, as DNA: TGTGCCAGCAAAAAAAGGGACGCTTTCGGAAATGAGCAGTTCTTC.

This clone was seen only a few times. The chain uses TRBV28 and TRBJ1-5, with 7 bases matching TRBD1. V shed 4 bases, J shed 2 bases, and the junction held 11 bases outside the gene matches. The length of the CDR3 is 17 residues. The germline V gene has CDR1 MDHEN and CDR2 SYDVKM. CDR3 sequence: CASSSLGTVSGNQPQHF. For the CDR3, the DNA is TGTGCCAGCAGTTCCCTTGGGACAGTATCGGGCAATCAGCCCCAGCATTTT. Full variable domain (outside the CDR3, taken from reference TRBV28 and TRBJ1-5): DVKVTQSSRYLVKRTGEKVFLECVQDMDHENMFWYRQDPGLGLRLIYFSYDVKMKEKGDIPEGYSVSREKKERFSLILESASTNQTSMYLCASSSLGTVSGNQPQHFGDGTRLSIL.

This clone was found a few times. In nucleotides, the CDR3 is TGTGCCAGCAGTACAGGGGCTGGGGCCAACGTCCTGACTTTC. It codes for CASSTGAGANVLTF. The rearrangement uses TRBV2 and TRBJ2-6; 7 nucleotides agree with TRBD1. This CDR3 comprises 14 residues. V lost 5 bases to trimming and J lost 2 bases; unmatched junction nucleotides: 0. Germline V gene data show CDR1 as SNHLY and CDR2 as FYNNEI.

CDR3 nucleotide sequence: TGTGCCAGCAGTGATCTCAGGGACCTTGGCTACACCTTC. Translating gives CASSDLRDLGYTF. J is TRBJ1-2 and V is TRBV6-1, with TRBD1 as a possible D gene (5 bases). Germline V gene lookup returns CDR1 MNHNS and CDR2 SASEGT. The germline V and J ends were trimmed by 3 bases and 7 bases, with 12 bases remaining between them. The CDR3 loop spans 13 amino acids.

The V gene is TRBV18, the J gene TRBJ2-7; 12 nucleotides agree with TRBD2. Germline trimming cut 5 bases from V and 1 base from J; bases unmatched to any gene: 3. The CDR3 covers 15 residues. Germline CDR1 is KGHSH and CDR2 is LQKENI. CDR3 region: CASSTGLAGSYEQYF. The CDR3 nucleotides are TGTGCCAGCTCAACCGGACTAGCGGGATCCTACGAGCAGTACTTC.

Comment on this clone: Within the sample, other DNA sequences also encode this same CDR3. This chain connects TRBV6-5 to TRBJ1-2; 7 nucleotides align to TRBD1. Germline loops: CDR1 MNHEY, CDR2 SVGAGI. CDR3 length: 14 residues. The V segment lost 5 bases and the J segment 2 bases; nucleotides outside the gene matches: 5. In nucleotides, the CDR3 is TGTGCCAGCAGTCAGACAGGGTCCAACTATGGCTACACCTTC. This encodes CASSQTGSNYGYTF.

This clone was seen a handful of times. This chain connects TRBV4-2 to TRBJ2-5; 9 bases line up with TRBD2. The CDR3 has 18 residues. Germline V gene sequence: CDR1 LGHNA, CDR2 YNFKEQ. V lost 0 bases to trimming and J lost 2 bases; unmatched junction nucleotides: 10. The CDR3 DNA sequence: TGTGCCAGCAGCCAAGATTCTTTGGCGGGAGGGGGGCAAGAGACCCAGTACTTC. Translated: CASSQDSLAGGGQETQYF.

The V gene is TRBV9, the J gene TRBJ2-5; a weak D match, TRBD1 (6 bases). Trimming pared 0 bases from V and 10 bases from J, leaving 19 bases between. This CDR3 spans 15 amino acids. Germline V gene sequence: CDR1 SGDLS, CDR2 YYNGEE. The CDR3 is CASSVAPGAARDQYF. The CDR3 DNA reads TGTGCCAGCAGCGTAGCCCCAGGGGCCGCCCGGGACCAGTACTTC.